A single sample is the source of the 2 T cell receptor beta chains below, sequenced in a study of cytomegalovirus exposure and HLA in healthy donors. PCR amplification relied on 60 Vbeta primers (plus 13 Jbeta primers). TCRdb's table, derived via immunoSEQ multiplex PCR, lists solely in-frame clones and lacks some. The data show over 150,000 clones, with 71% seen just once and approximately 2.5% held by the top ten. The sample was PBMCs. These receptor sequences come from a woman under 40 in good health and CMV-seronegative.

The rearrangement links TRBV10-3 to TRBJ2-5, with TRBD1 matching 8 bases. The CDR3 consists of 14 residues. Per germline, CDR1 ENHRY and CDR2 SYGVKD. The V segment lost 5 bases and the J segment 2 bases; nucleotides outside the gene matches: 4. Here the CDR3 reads CAISLTGVQETQYF. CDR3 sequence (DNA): TGTGCCATCAGTTTGACAGGGGTACAAGAGACCCAGTACTTC.

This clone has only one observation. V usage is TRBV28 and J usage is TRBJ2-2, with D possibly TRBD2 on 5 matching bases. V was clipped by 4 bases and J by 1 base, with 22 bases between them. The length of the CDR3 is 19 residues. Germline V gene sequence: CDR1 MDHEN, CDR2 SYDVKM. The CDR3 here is CASSSREWRSTQNTGELFF. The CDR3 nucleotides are TGTGCCAGCAGTTCCCGGGAATGGAGGTCAACCCAGAACACCGGGGAGCTGTTTTTT.